These T cell receptor beta chains were read from a single sample in a study of regulatory T cells in long-lasting Graves disease. In TCRdb, the multiplex PCR reads were re-called with MiXCR into one record per CDR3 protein. The sample contains about half a million distinct CDR3 sequences, 9.5% to 15% of which appear only once. The same data also went into a second study, on T cells in Graves' hyperthyroidism and ophthalmopathy.

Sample: peripheral blood mononuclear cells (PBMCs), taken at new diagnosis, from a patient treated with antithyroid drugs. Receptors originate from a woman aged 25 to 39 with Graves disease. Each CDR3 is given with its conserved first and last residue. The order of the fields is CDR3 DNA, CDR3 protein, V gene, J gene, clone size, D gene. The D gene is left open where the match is weak. Clone sizes are given selectively: once, few, many, or a class where the clone is expanded.

TGTGCCAGCAGCGGGAGAAACACCGGGGAGCTGTTTTTT	CASSGRNTGELFF	TRBV6-2/TRBV6-3	TRBJ2-2	many	.
TGTGCCAGCAGCTTATCCTCTATGCGGCCTAGCACAGATACGCAGTATTTT	CASSLSSMRPSTDTQYF	TRBV11-2	TRBJ2-3	many	.
TGTGCCAGCAGCTCCTCGGGAAATACGCAGTATTTT	CASSSSGNTQYF	TRBV11-2	TRBJ2-3	many	.
TGCAGTGCTAGTCGCCTAACAGGGGACACAGATACGCAGTATTTT	CSASRLTGDTDTQYF	TRBV20-1	TRBJ2-3	.	TRBD1
TGTGCCAGCAGCTTAGAAGTCGGTTTGAGTGAAAAACTGTTTTTT	CASSLEVGLSEKLFF	TRBV7-9	TRBJ1-4	.	.
TGTGCCAGCTCACCACCGTCCGCGGGGAACACTGACGCTTTCTTT	CASSPPSAGNTDAFF	TRBV18	TRBJ1-1	.	.
TGTGCCAGTAGTACCGAGGGGCCACAGGGGGCAAGCAATCAGCCCCAGCATTTT	CASSTEGPQGASNQPQHF	TRBV19	TRBJ1-5	few	TRBD1
TGTGCCAGCAGCCCAGGACAGGTCACCGCGGAGACCCAGTACTTC	CASSPGQVTAETQYF	TRBV9	TRBJ2-5	many	TRBD1
TGTGCCAGCAGCTTATACGGGGGGCGAAGGCAAGAGACCCAGTACTTC	CASSLYGGRRQETQYF	TRBV7-9	TRBJ2-5	many	.
TGTGCCAGCAGTCCGGGACTAGCGGGAGCTCTCGAGCAGTACTTC	CASSPGLAGALEQYF	TRBV12-3/TRBV12-4	TRBJ2-7	many	TRBD2
TGTGCCTGGAGTGGAGGGCTCAATCAGCCCCAGCATTTT	CAWSGGLNQPQHF	TRBV30	TRBJ1-5	many	.
TGTGCCAGCAGCCAACGGATGGGGGAAAGCGGGAGGACTTACGAGCAGTACTTC	CASSQRMGESGRTYEQYF	TRBV4-2	TRBJ2-7	.	TRBD2
TGTGCCAGCTCATCTCGACAGGGGGCGACCGGGGAGCTGTTTTTT	CASSSRQGATGELFF	TRBV18	TRBJ2-2	few	TRBD1
TGTGCCAGTACCAGGGTTGGCACAGATACGCAGTATTTT	CASTRVGTDTQYF	TRBV19	TRBJ2-3	many	.
TGTGCCAGCAGCCCTGAGGCTGCCTACAATGAGCAGTTCTTC	CASSPEAAYNEQFF	TRBV7-3	TRBJ2-1	many	.
TGTGCCAGCAGCTTAGCCCCGGGCCAGGGGCGAAATCAGCCCCAGCATTTT	CASSLAPGQGRNQPQHF	TRBV7-8	TRBJ1-5	few	.
TGTGCCACCAGTGACCGAAACGGGGGGACTAATGAAAAACTGTTTTTT	CATSDRNGGTNEKLFF	TRBV24-1	TRBJ1-4	few	.
TGTGCCAGCAGCCCACGGTACCCTAATAATTCACCCCTCCACTTT	CASSPRYPNNSPLHF	TRBV7-2	TRBJ1-6	.	.
TGTGCCAGCACGTCGCAGGCCTCACAGCAGTACTTC	CASTSQASQQYF	TRBV2	TRBJ2-7	many	.
TGTGCCAGCAGCCGACGTGGTGAGAGTCGAGAGACCCAGTACTTC	CASSRRGESRETQYF	TRBV4-2	TRBJ2-5	many	.
TGTGCCAGCAGCTTAGGGACTAGTTATGAGCAGTTCTTC	CASSLGTSYEQFF	TRBV13	TRBJ2-1	few	.
TGTGCCAGCACTAAGGACAGTTCCTACGAGCAGTACTTC	CASTKDSSYEQYF	TRBV12-3/TRBV12-4	TRBJ2-7	.	.
TGTGCCAGCACCGTTACCCGGGGGAACACTGAAGCTTTCTTT	CASTVTRGNTEAFF	TRBV12-3/TRBV12-4	TRBJ1-1	few	.
TGTGCCAGCAGCCAAGTTAGGACTAGCGGGAGGTACACAGATACGCAGTATTTT	CASSQVRTSGRYTDTQYF	TRBV3-1	TRBJ2-3	many	TRBD2
TGTGCCAGCAGCCCCTCCGGACAGGGCGGTTCACCCCTCCACTTT	CASSPSGQGGSPLHF	TRBV9	TRBJ1-6	many	TRBD1
TGTGCCAGCAGTTACAGGCTAGCGGGAGGGCCTTCCTACAATGAGCAGTTCTTC	CASSYRLAGGPSYNEQFF	TRBV6-5	TRBJ2-1	few	TRBD2
TGTGCCAGCAGTGCAAGGGAACCATATAATTCACCCCTCCACTTT	CASSAREPYNSPLHF	TRBV2	TRBJ1-6	many	.
TGTGCCAGCAGCGTAGGCGGCACTAGCGGCCTCAATGAGCAGTTCTTC	CASSVGGTSGLNEQFF	TRBV9	TRBJ2-1	.	TRBD2
TGTGCCAGCAGCCGGGGACAGGGGACCGGGGAGCTGTTTTTT	CASSRGQGTGELFF	TRBV12-3/TRBV12-4	TRBJ2-2	many	TRBD1
TGTGCCCCAGCGAGAAAGCGGGAGCTTTGCGAGCAGTACTTC	CAPARKRELCEQYF	TRBV30	TRBJ2-7	many	TRBD2
TGCAGTGCTAGGCACTGGGGACTAATGGACACTGAAGCTTTCTTT	CSARHWGLMDTEAFF	TRBV20-1	TRBJ1-1	few	.
TGTGCCAGCAGCTTAGGCCCTTCACCCCTCCACTTT	CASSLGPSPLHF	TRBV7-9	TRBJ1-6	many	.
TGTGCCAGCAGTGAAGGGGGACTAGACGCTTGGTACCAAGAGACCCAGTACTTC	CASSEGGLDAWYQETQYF	TRBV6-1	TRBJ2-5	many	TRBD2
TGTGCCAGCACAAGGGCCCGAAACACCGGGGAGCTGTTTTTT	CASTRARNTGELFF	TRBV2	TRBJ2-2	many	.
TGTGCCAGCAGCGAGGAGCAGCCCAGGTACAATGAGCAGTTCTTC	CASSEEQPRYNEQFF	TRBV7-9	TRBJ2-1	.	.
TGTGCCAGCACCGGTGGCGGGGGCTCCCCCTATAGCACAGATACGCAGTATTTT	CASTGGGGSPYSTDTQYF	TRBV2	TRBJ2-3	many	.
TGTGCCAGCAGCCAAGAGAGTCGCAGAAGCCATGGCTACACCTTC	CASSQESRRSHGYTF	TRBV3-1	TRBJ1-2	few	.
TGTGCCAGCAGTTACGGAACCAGGCAGCCCCAGCATTTT	CASSYGTRQPQHF	TRBV28	TRBJ1-5	.	.
TGTGCCAGCCGAGGGGGGGATAGGGACACCGAGGAGCTGTTTTTT	CASRGGDRDTEELFF	TRBV19	TRBJ2-2	few	.
TGTGCCAGCAGCTTAAATGGGGGGGGACTAGTATCCAATGAGCAGTTCTTC	CASSLNGGGLVSNEQFF	TRBV7-3	TRBJ2-1	.	TRBD2
TGCAGTGCTAGAGATTCGGGGGGGAACACTGAAGCTTTCTTT	CSARDSGGNTEAFF	TRBV20-1	TRBJ1-1	few	.
TGCAGTGCTAGAGCAACAGGGACTCTGACCGGGGAGCTGTTTTTT	CSARATGTLTGELFF	TRBV20-1	TRBJ2-2	.	.
TGTGCCTTTGGACAGGCCTTTGGTGGAAACACCATATATTTT	CAFGQAFGGNTIYF	TRBV30	TRBJ1-3	few	TRBD1
TGTGCCAGCAGCTTAGTTGAAGGGGGGAATCAGCCCCAGCATTTT	CASSLVEGGNQPQHF	TRBV7-2	TRBJ1-5	many	.
TGTGCCAGCAGCTCGGTGGGCACAGATACGCAGTATTTT	CASSSVGTDTQYF	TRBV7-9	TRBJ2-3	many	.
TGTGCCAGCGGAAATAGGGGAAACAGGGCCGGGGAGCTGTTTTTT	CASGNRGNRAGELFF	TRBV11-2	TRBJ2-2	many	.
TGTGCCAGCAGACCGCTAAACAGGAACACTGAAGCTTTCTTT	CASRPLNRNTEAFF	TRBV28	TRBJ1-1	few	.
TGCAGTGCTAGGGGGACTAGCGGGTACAATGAGCAGTTCTTC	CSARGTSGYNEQFF	TRBV20-1	TRBJ2-1	many	TRBD2
TGTGCCAGCAGCTCGTGGGCGGATTCACCCCTCCACTTT	CASSSWADSPLHF	TRBV11-2	TRBJ1-6	many	.
TGTGCCAGCAGCTCCGTACGAAACATTCAGTACTTC	CASSSVRNIQYF	TRBV7-9	TRBJ2-4	many	.
TGTGCCAGCTCGGTCGCAGGGGATGTTTACAATGAGCAGTTCTTC	CASSVAGDVYNEQFF	TRBV18	TRBJ2-1	many	.
TGCGCCAGCAGCTTTGGGACAGACTATGGCTACACCTTC	CASSFGTDYGYTF	TRBV5-1	TRBJ1-2	many	TRBD1
TGTGCCACCAGTCTAAGCGGTGATACGCAGTATTTT	CATSLSGDTQYF	TRBV24-1	TRBJ2-3	many	.